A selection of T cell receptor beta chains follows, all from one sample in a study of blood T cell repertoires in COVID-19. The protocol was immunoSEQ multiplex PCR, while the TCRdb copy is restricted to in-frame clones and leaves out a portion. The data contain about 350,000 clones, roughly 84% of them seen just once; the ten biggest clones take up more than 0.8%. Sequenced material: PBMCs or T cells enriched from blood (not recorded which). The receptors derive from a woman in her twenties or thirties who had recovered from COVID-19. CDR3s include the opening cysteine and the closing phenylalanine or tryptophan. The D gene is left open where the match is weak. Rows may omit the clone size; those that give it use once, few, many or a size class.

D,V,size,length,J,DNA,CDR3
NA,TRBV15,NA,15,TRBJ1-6,TGTGCCACCAGCAGAGGGACAGTTTATAATTCACCCCTCCACTTT,CATSRGTVYNSPLHF
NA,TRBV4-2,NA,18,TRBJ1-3,TGTGCCAGCAGCCAACCACACGGGGGGGGGTTTTCTGGAAACACCATATATTTT,CASSQPHGGGFSGNTIYF
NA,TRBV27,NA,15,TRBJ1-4,TGTGCCAGCAGTTTGCGGGGCCAGCGAAATGAAAAACTGTTTTTT,CASSLRGQRNEKLFF
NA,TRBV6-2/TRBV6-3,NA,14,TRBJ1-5,TGTGCCAGCAGTCAGGGGAGAGGCAATCAGCCCCAGCATTTT,CASSQGRGNQPQHF
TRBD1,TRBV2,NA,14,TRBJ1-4,TGTGCCGATCATCCGGACAGGGGTAATGAAAAACTGTTTTTT,CADHPDRGNEKLFF
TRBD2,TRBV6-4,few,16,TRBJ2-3,TGTGCCAGCAGTGAAAAGGCGGGAGATAGCACAGATACGCAGTATTTT,CASSEKAGDSTDTQYF
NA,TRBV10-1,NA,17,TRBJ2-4,TGCGCCAGCTCCCCCCCTACCGGGGGCGGGGGCAAAAACATTCAGTACTTC,CASSPPTGGGGKNIQYF
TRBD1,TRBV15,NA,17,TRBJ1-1,TGTGCCACCAGCAGATCCCCTCTACAGGGGGTGCGAACTGAAGCTTTCTTT,CATSRSPLQGVRTEAFF
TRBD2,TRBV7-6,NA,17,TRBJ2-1,TGTGCCAGCAGCTTAGGGAGCGGGGGGCGCTCCTACAATGAGCAGTTCTTC,CASSLGSGGRSYNEQFF
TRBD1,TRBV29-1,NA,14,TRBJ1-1,TGCAGCGTTGATGAGGCAGGGGGATACACTGAAGCTTTCTTT,CSVDEAGGYTEAFF
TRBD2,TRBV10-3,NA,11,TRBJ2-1,TGTGCCGTCCGGGGGGGCAATGAGCAGTTCTTC,CAVRGGNEQFF
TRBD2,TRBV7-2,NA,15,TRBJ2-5,TGTGCCAGCAGCTCTTCGACTAGCGATCAGAAGACCCAGTACTTC,CASSSSTSDQKTQYF
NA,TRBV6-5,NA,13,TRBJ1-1,TGTGCCAGCAGGTCGGGTCGAGAGATTGAAGCTTTCTTT,CASRSGREIEAFF
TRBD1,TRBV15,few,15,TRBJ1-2,TGTGCCACCAGCAGAGATGTACAGGGGGCGGACGGCTACACCTTC,CATSRDVQGADGYTF
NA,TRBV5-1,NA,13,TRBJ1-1,TGCGCCAGCAGCCCGGCGACAGCCACTGAAGCTTTCTTT,CASSPATATEAFF
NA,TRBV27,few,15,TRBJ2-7,TGTGCCAGCCCTTTTTCGCGAGGTTCATGCTACGAGCAGTACTTC,CASPFSRGSCYEQYF
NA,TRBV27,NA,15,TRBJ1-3,TGTGCCAGCAGCCCCCTATCCGACAGGGGAAACACCATATATTTT,CASSPLSDRGNTIYF
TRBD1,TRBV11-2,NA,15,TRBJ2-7,TGTGCCAGCAGCTTAGCCCCCTGGACAGGGCGGGAGCAGTACTTC,CASSLAPWTGREQYF
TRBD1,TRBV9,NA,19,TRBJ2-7,TGTGCCAGCAGCGCAGGGGGCGAAAGTCCGAGTCGAGCTGTCCACGAGCAGTACTTC,CASSAGGESPSRAVHEQYF
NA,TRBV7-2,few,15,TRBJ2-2,TGTGCCAGCAGCTTAAGGCAGGGAAACACCGGGGAGCTGTTTTTT,CASSLRQGNTGELFF
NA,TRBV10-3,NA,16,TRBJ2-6,TGTGCCATCAGTGATCGGGGAGCTTCTGGGGCCAACGTCCTGACTTTC,CAISDRGASGANVLTF
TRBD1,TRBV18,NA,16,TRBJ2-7,TGTGCCAGCTCCACAAGGACAGGGGGGCGCTCCTACGAGCAGTACTTC,CASSTRTGGRSYEQYF
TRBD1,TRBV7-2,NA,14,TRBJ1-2,TGTGCCAGCAGCTCAGGGACAGTTATCTATGGCTACACCTTC,CASSSGTVIYGYTF
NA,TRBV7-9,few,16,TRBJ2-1,TGTGCCAGCAGCTTAGTCATGGGCCTACAGGACAATGAGCAGTTCTTC,CASSLVMGLQDNEQFF
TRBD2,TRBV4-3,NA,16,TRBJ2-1,TGCGCCAGCAGCCAAGGGACTAGCGGGGGGATCAATGAGCAGTTCTTC,CASSQGTSGGINEQFF
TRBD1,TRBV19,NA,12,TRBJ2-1,TGTGCCAGTAGGAACAGGGGAAATGAGCAGTTCTTC,CASRNRGNEQFF
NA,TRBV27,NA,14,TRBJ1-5,TGTGCCAGCAGTCCGCGATGGAGCAATCAGCCCCAGCATTTT,CASSPRWSNQPQHF
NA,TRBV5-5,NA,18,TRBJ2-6,TGTGCCAGCAGTCAAAAACGCGAGGGAACTACTGGGGCCAACGTCCTGACTTTC,CASSQKREGTTGANVLTF
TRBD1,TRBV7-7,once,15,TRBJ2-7,TGTGCCAGCAGTCGACAGGGATTAGGCTCCTACGAGCAGTACTTC,CASSRQGLGSYEQYF
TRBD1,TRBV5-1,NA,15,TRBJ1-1,TGCGCCAGCAGCTTGGGGGACAGGGCGAACACTGAAGCTTTCTTT,CASSLGDRANTEAFF
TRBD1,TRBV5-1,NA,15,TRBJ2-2,TGCGCCAGCAGCCCCGGGACAGGCAGGACCGGGGAGCTGTTTTTT,CASSPGTGRTGELFF
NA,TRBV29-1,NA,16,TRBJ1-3,TGCAGCGTTGGTGGGGTCAGGGGATCCTCTGGAAACACCATATATTTT,CSVGGVRGSSGNTIYF
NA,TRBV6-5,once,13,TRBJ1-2,TGTGCCAGCAGGATCATACAGGGTAACGGCTACACCTTC,CASRIIQGNGYTF
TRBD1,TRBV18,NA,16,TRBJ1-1,TGTGCCAGCTCACTAGGGACAGGGGAATTGAACACTGAAGCTTTCTTT,CASSLGTGELNTEAFF
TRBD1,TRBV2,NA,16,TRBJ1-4,TGTGCCAGCAGCGCTATAACAGGGGGCTCTAATGAAAAACTGTTTTTT,CASSAITGGSNEKLFF
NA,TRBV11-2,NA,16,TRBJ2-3,TGTGCCAGCAGCCCCAGAGTAGCGGCGCTCACAGATACGCAGTATTTT,CASSPRVAALTDTQYF
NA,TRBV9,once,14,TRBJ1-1,TGTGCCAGCAGCGCGATGACATCGAACACTGAAGCTTTCTTT,CASSAMTSNTEAFF
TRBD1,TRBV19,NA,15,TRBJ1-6,TGTGCCAGTACGAGAACAGGGGTGGGTAATTCACCCCTCCACTTT,CASTRTGVGNSPLHF
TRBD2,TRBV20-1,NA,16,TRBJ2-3,TGCAGTGCTAGTCGCGGGGGGGCAGCTACCACAGATACGCAGTATTTT,CSASRGGAATTDTQYF
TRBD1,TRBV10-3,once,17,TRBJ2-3,TGTGCCATCAGCAAAGGGGAGGGACAGGGTAGCGGAGATACGCAGTATTTT,CAISKGEGQGSGDTQYF
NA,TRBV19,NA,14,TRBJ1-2,TGTGCCAGTACTAGTGGGGGCGCTGGGTTTGGCTACACCTTC,CASTSGGAGFGYTF
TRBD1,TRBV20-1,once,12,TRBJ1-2,TGCAGTGCTAGTTGGGCAGGGGGTAGCTACACCTTC,CSASWAGGSYTF
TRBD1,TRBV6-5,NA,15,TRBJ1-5,TGTGCCAGCAGCCCAGGGGACAGGGACCATCAGCCCCAGCATTTT,CASSPGDRDHQPQHF
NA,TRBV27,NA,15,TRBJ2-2,TGTGCCAGCAGTTTATCGGCGGGGAATACCGGGGAGCTGTTTTTT,CASSLSAGNTGELFF
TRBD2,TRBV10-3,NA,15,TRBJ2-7,TGTGCCATCAGTGAGTCGATCAGGCGGGGGAATGAGCAGTACTTC,CAISESIRRGNEQYF
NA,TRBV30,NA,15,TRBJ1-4,TGTGCCTGGAGTGTGGGGGGAATCTCACAGGAAAAACTGTTTTTT,CAWSVGGISQEKLFF
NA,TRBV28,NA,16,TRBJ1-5,TGTGCCAGCAGGTTACAGGGACTCAGTAGCAATCAGCCCCAGCATTTT,CASRLQGLSSNQPQHF
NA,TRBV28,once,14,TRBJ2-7,TGTGCCAGCAGTTTAACGGACTTCACCTACGAGCAGTACTTC,CASSLTDFTYEQYF
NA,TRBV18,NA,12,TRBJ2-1,TGTGCCAGCTCACCGACAGGAGGTGAGCAGTTCTTC,CASSPTGGEQFF
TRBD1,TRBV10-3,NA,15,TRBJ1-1,TGTGCCATCAGTGGCGGACAGGGTTACAACACTGAAGCTTTCTTT,CAISGGQGYNTEAFF
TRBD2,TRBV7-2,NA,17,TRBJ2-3,TGTGCCAGCAGCTTAGCGCGTAGCGGGGGGAGCACAGATACGCAGTATTTT,CASSLARSGGSTDTQYF
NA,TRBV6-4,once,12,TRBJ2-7,TGTGCCAGCAGCCCGAGCTCCTACGAGCAGTACTTC,CASSPSSYEQYF
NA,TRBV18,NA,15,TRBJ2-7,TGTGCCAGCTCACCGGCTTCGACAGGCTCCTACGAGCAGTACTTC,CASSPASTGSYEQYF
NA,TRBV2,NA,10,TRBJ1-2,TGTGCCAGCACGGGGAAAGGCTACACCTTC,CASTGKGYTF
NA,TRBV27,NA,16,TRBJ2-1,TGTGCCAGCAGTTTATCTTACAGGGTTGATGACAATGAGCAGTTCTTC,CASSLSYRVDDNEQFF
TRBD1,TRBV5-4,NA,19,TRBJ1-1,TGTGCCAGCAGACCCGGGGTCCGGGACAGGGGACGGTCTGGTACTGAAGCTTTCTTT,CASRPGVRDRGRSGTEAFF
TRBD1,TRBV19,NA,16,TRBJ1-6,TGTGCCAGTAGTATTTCTGGGACAGGATATAATTCACCCCTCCACTTT,CASSISGTGYNSPLHF